This TCR beta chain stems from a study of CD8 T cells in ankylosing spondylitis. This clonotype was counted ten times or more. TCRdb redid the calling of the 5' RACE reads with MiXCR, one entry per CDR3 protein. The sample has over 200,000 distinct CDR3 sequences; roughly a tenth are singletons. Germline V gives CDR1 SGHTA, CDR2 FQGTGA. CDR3 length equals 13 residues. V lost 6 bases and J lost 8, with 14 bases in between. This TCR was recovered from a male donor with ankylosing spondylitis or in good health (not recorded which). Material: blood, either unsorted or a sorted T cell fraction (not recorded which). The V call is TRBV7-3, the J call TRBJ2-1; D ambiguous. CDR3 protein: CASSLGVMDEQFF. The CDR3 coding sequence is TGTGCCAGCAGTTTAGGTGTGATGGATGAGCAGTTCTTC. The full variable domain, its missing parts supplied by reference TRBV7-3 and TRBJ2-1, is GAGVSQTPSNKVTEKGKYVELRCDPISGHTALYWYRQSLGQGPEFLIYFQGTGAADDSGLPNDRFFAVRPEGSVSTLKIQRTERGDSAVYLCASSLGVMDEQFFGPGTRLTVL.